Described below is a single T cell receptor beta chain sequence and its context. There is no known antigen for this receptor. No much larger clone is present one base from it, and per-base qualities are unavailable. This record comes from a study of T cells in Graves' hyperthyroidism and ophthalmopathy (dated by TCRdb to about 2019). Notes on the research overall: Peripheral blood was collected at initial diagnosis, before any treatment. According to the paper, TCR Vbeta CDR3 sequencing was carried out on roughly 130 peripheral blood samples, which came from around 43 ophthalmopathy, around 74 hyperthyroidism and roughly 17 progressor patients. To identify distinguishing TCR V-J signatures, a discovery cohort of some 99 patients was used, comprising 43 with Graves' ophthalmopathy and 57 with stable Graves' hyperthyroidism. Following sampling, methimazole starting at 30 mg daily was given to hyperthyroidism patients, and high-dose intravenous methylprednisolone was given to ophthalmopathy patients. The study also compared thyroid tissue and blood T-cell repertoires from roughly 6 Graves' hyperthyroidism patients. The 100 or so discovery patients were randomly split 7:3 into training and test sets. Prospective prediction of ophthalmopathy was tested in an independent validation cohort consisting of about 19 hyperthyroidism patients and more than 15 patients who later progressed to ophthalmopathy. The investigation overall reported the following: No statistical method was used to fix the sample size in advance, and group allocation was not hidden from the investigators. In cross-validation, a model built on a 13 V-J signature told ophthalmopathy apart from stable hyperthyroidism with under 90% sensitivity and around 84% specificity, and in testing the same model reached 80%/75%. Most expanded thyroid clonotypes (frequency above 0.001) were also detected in blood, a finding suggesting that blood repertoires may reflect thyroid immune responses. In validation, the model predicted progression to ophthalmopathy with just under 71% sensitivity and about 72% specificity, a median of 6.5 months before onset.

The TCR beta CDR3 regions were amplified from RNA transcripts. For the first round of RT-PCR on the TCR CDR3, the HTBI primer set was used together with the Qiagen OneStep RT-PCR kit. A second multiplex PCR round built the libraries, followed by size selection and purification. The libraries were sequenced on an Illumina HiSeq2000 using paired-end 100 bp reads. As for how the authors treated the data: SOAPnuke was used to process the raw data, with reads discarded if the reads contained adapters or uncalled bases, had a mean Phred below 15, or lacked an exact constant-primer or identifier match. High-quality paired reads were merged with COPE v1.2.5, and unique nucleotide sequences were defined as clonotypes. Clonotypes were aligned to IMGT TRBV, TRBD and TRBJ reference segments using MiTCR v1.1. The analysis was restricted to V-J combinations with a frequency above 0.0001, which together covered approximately 99% of the repertoires. The TCS score was defined as the ratio of F50 (clonal expansion) to E x V (chaos), calculated using BLOSUM62-based TCRdist between CDR3 peptides within each V-J. Welch's t-statistics and random forest reduced 514 V-J features to 10 to 15, which were used in a naive Bayes classifier (R e1071). TCRdb trimmed the raw reads at Q25, called clones with MiXCR and kept productive beta chains. Duplicate CDR3 protein sequences are folded into a single record with the most common DNA and genes. These V and J calls derive from TCRdb rather than the authors' analysis. A total of about 700,000 distinct CDR3 sequences appear in this sample, roughly 15% of them only once. Of the sample, roughly 10% is held by the ten largest clones.

Spanning cysteine to phenylalanine, the CDR3 consists of 16 amino acids. The CDR3 DNA has 48 bases and is translated from base 1. CDR1 SEHNR and CDR2 FQNEAQ are derived from the germline V gene (reference sequence). V is clipped by 6 bases and J by 0 bases, and the sequence between their germline boundaries is 14 bases long. Stable Graves' hyperthyroidism was defined as no progression to ophthalmopathy during 18 months of follow-up. The hyperthyroidism patients were between 18 and 65 years old and newly diagnosed, with a disease duration of less than 2 months. Exclusion was applied to patients with uncontrolled infections, other autoimmune diseases, pregnancy or lactation. Diagnoses relied on clinical symptoms, serum thyroxine and TRAb, thyroid ultrasound and orbital computed tomography. Ficoll-Paque density gradient centrifugation was used to isolate PBMCs from about 10 ml of fresh peripheral blood. Total RNA was extracted with Trizol reagent, and quality was checked on an Agilent 2100 Bioanalyzer.

This receptor was identified in a woman aged 18-30 years with Graves' hyperthyroidism. Rearrangement joined TRBV7-9 to TRBJ1-4, with TRBD1 perhaps the D gene, on 5 matching bases. The source material was blood. The nucleotide sequence reads TGTGCCAGCAGTGTTGACAGTGGAGCAACTAATGAAAAACTGTTTTTT. Translated, this is CASSVDSGATNEKLFF.